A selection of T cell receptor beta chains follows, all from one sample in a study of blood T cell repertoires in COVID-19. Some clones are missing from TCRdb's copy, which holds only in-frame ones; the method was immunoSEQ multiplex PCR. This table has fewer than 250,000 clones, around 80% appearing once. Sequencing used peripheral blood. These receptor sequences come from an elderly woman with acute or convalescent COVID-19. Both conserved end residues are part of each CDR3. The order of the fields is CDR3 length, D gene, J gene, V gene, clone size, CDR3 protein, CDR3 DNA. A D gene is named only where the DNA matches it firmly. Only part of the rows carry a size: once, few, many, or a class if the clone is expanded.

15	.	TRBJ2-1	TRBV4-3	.	CASSQDWGRYNEQFF	TGCGCCAGCAGCCAAGATTGGGGCCGATACAATGAGCAGTTCTTC
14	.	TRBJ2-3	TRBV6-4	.	CASRNRRDTDTQYF	TGTGCCAGCAGAAATAGACGGGACACAGATACGCAGTATTTT
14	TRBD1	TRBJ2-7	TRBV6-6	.	CASSNPGTGEEQYF	TGTGCCAGCAGTAATCCTGGGACAGGGGAGGAGCAGTACTTC
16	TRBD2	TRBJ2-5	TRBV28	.	CASSNPTREGKETQYF	TGTGCCAGCAGCAATCCCACGAGGGAGGGAAAAGAGACCCAGTACTTC
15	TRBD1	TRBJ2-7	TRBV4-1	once	CASSQWTGATYEQYF	TGCGCCAGCAGCCAATGGACAGGGGCTACCTACGAGCAGTACTTC
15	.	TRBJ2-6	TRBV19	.	CASTSPGSGANVLTF	TGTGCCAGTACCTCGCCGGGCTCTGGGGCCAACGTCCTGACTTTC
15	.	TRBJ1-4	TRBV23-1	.	CASSFHRVANEKLFF	TGCGCCAGCAGTTTTCACAGGGTGGCTAATGAAAAACTGTTTTTT
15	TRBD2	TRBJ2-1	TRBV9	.	CASSGASGGYNEQFF	TGTGCCAGCAGCGGCGCTAGCGGGGGGTACAATGAGCAGTTCTTC
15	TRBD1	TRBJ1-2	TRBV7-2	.	CASSLEQGKVYGYTF	TGTGCCAGCAGCTTAGAACAGGGGAAGGTCTATGGCTACACCTTC
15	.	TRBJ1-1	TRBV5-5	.	CASSFSVPLNTEAFF	TGTGCCAGCAGTTTTTCAGTACCTTTGAACACTGAAGCTTTCTTT
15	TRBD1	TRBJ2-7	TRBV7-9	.	CASSSDRGLSYEQYF	TGTGCCAGCAGCTCAGACAGGGGACTCTCCTACGAGCAGTACTTC
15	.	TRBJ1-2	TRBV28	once	CASSPPAPSSYGYTF	TGTGCCAGCAGTCCCCCCGCCCCTAGTAGCTATGGCTACACCTTC
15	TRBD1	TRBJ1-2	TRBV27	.	CASSGNRGAGYGYTF	TGTGCCAGCAGTGGAAACAGGGGTGCGGGATATGGCTACACCTTC
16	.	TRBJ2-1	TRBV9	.	CASSVGLGAAYNEQFF	TGTGCCAGCAGCGTAGGGTTGGGGGCCGCCTACAATGAGCAGTTCTTC
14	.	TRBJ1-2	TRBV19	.	CASSTLRGNYGYTF	TGTGCCAGTAGTACCCTCCGTGGCAACTATGGCTACACCTTC
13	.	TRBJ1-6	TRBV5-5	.	CASSTITNSPLHF	TGTGCCAGCAGCACCATTACAAATTCACCCCTCCACTTT
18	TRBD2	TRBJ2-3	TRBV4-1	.	CASSQTKGYGGDTDTQYF	TGCGCCAGCAGCCAGACCAAGGGATACGGGGGGGACACAGATACGCAGTATTTT
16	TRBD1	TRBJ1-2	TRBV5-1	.	CASSRGPGQGLLVCTF	TGCGCCAGCAGCAGGGGTCCGGGACAGGGCTTGCTAGTTTGCACCTTC
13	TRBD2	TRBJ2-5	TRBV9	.	CASGTGGKETQYF	TGTGCCAGCGGAACGGGAGGAAAAGAGACCCAGTACTTC
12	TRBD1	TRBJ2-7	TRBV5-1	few	CATDRGDYEQYF	TGCGCCACCGACAGGGGCGACTACGAGCAGTACTTC
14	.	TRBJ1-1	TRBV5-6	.	CASSLRYRATEAFF	TGTGCCAGCAGCTTGCGATACAGGGCTACTGAAGCTTTCTTT
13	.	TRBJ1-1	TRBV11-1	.	CASSLQANTEAFF	TGTGCCAGCAGCTTACAGGCCAACACTGAAGCTTTCTTT
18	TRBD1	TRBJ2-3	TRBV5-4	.	CASSLTGGLPLRTDTQYF	TGTGCCAGCAGCTTGACAGGGGGCCTGCCATTACGCACAGATACGCAGTATTTT
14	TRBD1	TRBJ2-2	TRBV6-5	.	CASTRTGGTGELFF	TGTGCCAGCACAAGGACAGGGGGCACCGGGGAGCTGTTTTTT
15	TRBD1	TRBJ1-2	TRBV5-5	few	CASSSSPGGLRGYTF	TGTGCCAGCAGCTCGTCTCCAGGGGGTTTACGTGGCTACACCTTC
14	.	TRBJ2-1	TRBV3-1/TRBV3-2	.	CASSQGLDYNEQFF	TGTGCCAGCAGCCAAGGACTAGACTACAATGAGCAGTTCTTC
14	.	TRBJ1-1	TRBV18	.	CASSLYRSDTEAFF	TGTGCCAGCTCCCTCTATAGATCGGACACTGAAGCTTTCTTT
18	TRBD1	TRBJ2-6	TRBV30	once	CACRPKRGGTGGANVLTF	TGTGCCTGCCGACCTAAGAGAGGGGGCACGGGAGGGGCCAACGTCCTGACTTTC
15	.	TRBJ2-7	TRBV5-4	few	CASSPTLARDYEQYF	TGTGCCAGCAGCCCCACTCTAGCGAGAGATTACGAGCAGTACTTC
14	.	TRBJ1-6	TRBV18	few	CASSRSTGNSPLHF	TGTGCCAGCTCACGCTCAACAGGGAATTCACCCCTCCACTTT
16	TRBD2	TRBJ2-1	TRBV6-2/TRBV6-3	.	CASSYGGGGAGDEQFF	TGTGCCAGCAGTTACGGCGGCGGGGGGGCCGGGGATGAGCAGTTCTTC
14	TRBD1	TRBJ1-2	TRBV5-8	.	CASSLARGLYGYTF	TGTGCCAGCAGCTTGGCCAGGGGGTTATATGGCTACACCTTC
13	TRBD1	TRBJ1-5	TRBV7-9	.	CASSLGQGQPQHF	TGTGCCAGCAGCTTGGGACAGGGCCAGCCCCAGCATTTT
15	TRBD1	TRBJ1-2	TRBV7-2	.	CASGNRGPLNYGYTF	TGTGCCAGCGGCAACAGGGGGCCCTTGAACTATGGCTACACCTTC
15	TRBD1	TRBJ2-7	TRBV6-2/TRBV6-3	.	CASSFQGVMSFEQYF	TGTGCCAGCAGTTTTCAGGGGGTTATGTCGTTCGAGCAGTACTTC
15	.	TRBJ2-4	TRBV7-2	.	CASSSQANRENIQYF	TGTGCCAGCAGCTCACAAGCTAACAGGGAAAACATTCAGTACTTC
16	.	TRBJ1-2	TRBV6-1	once	CASSEIGSAATSSYTF	TGTGCCAGCAGTGAAATTGGATCAGCAGCCACTAGTAGCTACACCTTC
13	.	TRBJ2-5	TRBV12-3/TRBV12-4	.	CASSFGVQETQYF	TGTGCCAGCAGTTTCGGAGTCCAAGAGACCCAGTACTTC